This TCR beta chain was identified in a study of T cells after yellow fever vaccination. TCRdb reprocessed the 5' RACE reads with MiXCR, giving one entry per CDR3 protein. Of under 200,000 distinct CDR3 sequences in the sample, 9.5% to 11% were seen once. In its sample, this clonotype was seen a few times. The CDR3 covers 15 residues. Trimming shortened V by 5 bases and J by 0 bases, and 12 bases separated the two germline ends. Germline V lookup: CDR1 MGHRA, CDR2 YSYEKL. This clonotype was sampled from a man younger than 35 who received the YFV17D yellow fever vaccine. The sample was CD8+ T cells sorted from PBMCs, taken 15 days after the yellow fever booster vaccination. J is TRBJ2-3 and V is TRBV4-1; D might be TRBD2 (6 bases). The CDR3 loop reads CASSDGTQSTDTQYF. The DNA of the CDR3 is TGCGCCAGCAGCGACGGGACTCAGAGCACAGATACGCAGTATTTT.